This T cell receptor (beta chain) came from a study of shared clonotypes between healthy human individuals. Clones were read by immunoSEQ multiplex PCR, and TCRdb kept only the in-frame ones, dropping some. The sample lists about 1.1 million clones; 60% to 80% were seen once. The receptor's source is a young man in good health. Some clones in this sample may be carry-over from other donors' samples. Material for sequencing was memory CD4+ T cells from PBMCs. Subset noted: CD45RA-negative fraction.

DNA of the CDR3: TGCGCCAGCAGCCCCTTAACAGAGAATTCACCCCTCCACTTT. Protein product: CASSPLTENSPLHF. The chain carries TRBV5-1 and TRBJ1-6, with D unclear. Germline assignment: CDR1 SGHRS and CDR2 YFSETQ. The V gene lost 4 bases and the J gene lost 7 bases, with 12 bases spanning the gap. The CDR3 is 14 residues long.